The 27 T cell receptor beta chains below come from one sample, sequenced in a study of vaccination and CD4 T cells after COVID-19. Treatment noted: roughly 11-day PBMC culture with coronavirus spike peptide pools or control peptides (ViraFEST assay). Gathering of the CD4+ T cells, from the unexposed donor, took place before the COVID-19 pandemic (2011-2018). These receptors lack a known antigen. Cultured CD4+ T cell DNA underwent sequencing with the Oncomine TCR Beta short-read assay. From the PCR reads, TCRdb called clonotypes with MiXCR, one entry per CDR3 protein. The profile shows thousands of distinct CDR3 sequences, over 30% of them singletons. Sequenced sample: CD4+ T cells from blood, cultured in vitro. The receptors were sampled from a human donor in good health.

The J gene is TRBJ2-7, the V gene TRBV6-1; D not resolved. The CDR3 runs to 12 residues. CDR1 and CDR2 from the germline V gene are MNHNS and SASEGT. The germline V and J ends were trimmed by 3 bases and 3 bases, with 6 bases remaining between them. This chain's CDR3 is CASSDMGYEQYF. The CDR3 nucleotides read TGTGCCAGCAGTGATATGGGCTACGAGCAGTACTTC.

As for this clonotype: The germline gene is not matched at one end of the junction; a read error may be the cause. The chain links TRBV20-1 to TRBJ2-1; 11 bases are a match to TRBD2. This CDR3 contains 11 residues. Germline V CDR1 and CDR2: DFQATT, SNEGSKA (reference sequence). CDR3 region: CSAEIAGGTVF. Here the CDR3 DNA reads TGCAGTGCAGAGATAGCGGGGGGGACCGTCTTC.

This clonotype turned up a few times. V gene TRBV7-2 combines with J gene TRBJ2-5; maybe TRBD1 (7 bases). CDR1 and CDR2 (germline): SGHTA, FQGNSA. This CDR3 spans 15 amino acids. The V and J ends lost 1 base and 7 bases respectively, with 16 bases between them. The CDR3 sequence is CASSLVWYRGGTQYF. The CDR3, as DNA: TGTGCCAGCAGCTTAGTATGGTACAGGGGAGGGACCCAGTACTTC.

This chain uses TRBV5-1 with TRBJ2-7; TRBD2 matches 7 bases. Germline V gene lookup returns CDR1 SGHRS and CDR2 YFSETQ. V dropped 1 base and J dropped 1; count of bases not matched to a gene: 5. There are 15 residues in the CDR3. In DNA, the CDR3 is TGCGCCAGCAGCTTGTCCAGCGGGGAGTCCTACGAGCAGTACTTC. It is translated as CASSLSSGESYEQYF.

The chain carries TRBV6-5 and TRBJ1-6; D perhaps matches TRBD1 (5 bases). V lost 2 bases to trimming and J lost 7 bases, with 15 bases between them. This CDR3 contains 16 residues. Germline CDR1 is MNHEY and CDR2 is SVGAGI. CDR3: CASSYETQGGNSPLHF. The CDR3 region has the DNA TGTGCCAGCAGTTACGAGACGCAGGGCGGAAATTCACCCCTCCACTTT.

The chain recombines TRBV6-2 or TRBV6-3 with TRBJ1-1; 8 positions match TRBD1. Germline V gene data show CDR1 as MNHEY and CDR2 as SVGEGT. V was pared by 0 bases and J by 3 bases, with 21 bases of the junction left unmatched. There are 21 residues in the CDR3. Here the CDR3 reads CASSYSGDVGQGRGRDTEAFF. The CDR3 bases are TGTGCCAGCAGTTACTCAGGGGACGTCGGACAGGGACGGGGCAGGGACACTGAAGCTTTCTTT.

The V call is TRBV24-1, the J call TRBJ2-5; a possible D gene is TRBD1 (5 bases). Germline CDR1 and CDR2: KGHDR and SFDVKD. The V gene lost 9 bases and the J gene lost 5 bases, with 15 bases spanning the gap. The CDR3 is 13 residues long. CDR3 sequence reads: CATSRKQEETQYF. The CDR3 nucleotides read TGTGCCACCTCGAGAAAACAGGAGGAGACCCAGTACTTC.

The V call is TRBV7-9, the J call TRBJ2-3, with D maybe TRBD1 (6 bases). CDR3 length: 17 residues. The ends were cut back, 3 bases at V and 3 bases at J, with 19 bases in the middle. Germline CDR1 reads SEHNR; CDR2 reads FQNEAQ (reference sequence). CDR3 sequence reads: CASSFIQGQLGTDTQYF. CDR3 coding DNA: TGTGCCAGCAGCTTCATACAAGGACAGCTAGGAACAGATACGCAGTATTTT.

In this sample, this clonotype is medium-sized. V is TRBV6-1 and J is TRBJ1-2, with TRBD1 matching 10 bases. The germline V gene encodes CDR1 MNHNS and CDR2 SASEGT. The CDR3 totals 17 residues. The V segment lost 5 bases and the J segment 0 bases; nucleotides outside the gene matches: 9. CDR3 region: CASSPPGTGDANYGYTF. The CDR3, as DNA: TGTGCCAGCAGTCCCCCCGGGACAGGGGATGCTAACTATGGCTACACCTTC.

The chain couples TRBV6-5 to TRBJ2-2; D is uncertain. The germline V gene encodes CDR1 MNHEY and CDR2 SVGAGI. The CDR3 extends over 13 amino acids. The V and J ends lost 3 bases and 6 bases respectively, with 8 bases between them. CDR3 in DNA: TGTGCCAGCAGTTATTTGCAAGCCGGGGAGCTGTTTTTT. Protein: CASSYLQAGELFF.

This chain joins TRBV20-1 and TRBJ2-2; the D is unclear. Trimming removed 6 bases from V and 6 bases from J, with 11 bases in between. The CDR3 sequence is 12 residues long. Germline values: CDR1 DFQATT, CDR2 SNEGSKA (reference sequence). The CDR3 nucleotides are TGCAGTGCCCTCTCCCCGGCCGGGGAGCTGTTTTTT. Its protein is CSALSPAGELFF.

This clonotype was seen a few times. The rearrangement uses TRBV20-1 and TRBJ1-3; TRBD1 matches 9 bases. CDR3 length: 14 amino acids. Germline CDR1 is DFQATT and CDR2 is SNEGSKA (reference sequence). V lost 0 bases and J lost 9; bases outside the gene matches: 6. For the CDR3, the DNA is TGCAGTGCTAGAGACGGGACAGGGCTTAGCACCATATATTTT. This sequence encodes CSARDGTGLSTIYF.

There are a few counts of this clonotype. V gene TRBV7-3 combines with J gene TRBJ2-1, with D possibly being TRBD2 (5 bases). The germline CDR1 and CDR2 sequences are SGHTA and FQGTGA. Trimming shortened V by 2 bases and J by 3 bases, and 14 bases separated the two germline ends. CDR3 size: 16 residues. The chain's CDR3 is CASSLYPSGGYNEQFF. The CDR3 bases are TGTGCCAGCAGCTTATACCCCAGCGGAGGCTACAATGAGCAGTTCTTC.

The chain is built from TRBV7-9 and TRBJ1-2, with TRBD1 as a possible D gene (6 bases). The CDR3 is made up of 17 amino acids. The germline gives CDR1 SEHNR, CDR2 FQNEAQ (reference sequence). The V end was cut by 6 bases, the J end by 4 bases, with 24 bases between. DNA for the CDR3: TGTGCCAGCAGGGAAAAGGGTTGGGACACGGACCTCTATGGCTACACCTTC. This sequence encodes CASREKGWDTDLYGYTF.

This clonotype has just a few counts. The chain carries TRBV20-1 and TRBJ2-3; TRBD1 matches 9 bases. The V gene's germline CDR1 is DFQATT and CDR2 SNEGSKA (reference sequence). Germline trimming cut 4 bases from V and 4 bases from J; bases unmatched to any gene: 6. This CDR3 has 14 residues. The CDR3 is CSAKTGGSADTQYF. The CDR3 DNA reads TGCAGTGCTAAGACAGGGGGGAGCGCAGATACGCAGTATTTT.

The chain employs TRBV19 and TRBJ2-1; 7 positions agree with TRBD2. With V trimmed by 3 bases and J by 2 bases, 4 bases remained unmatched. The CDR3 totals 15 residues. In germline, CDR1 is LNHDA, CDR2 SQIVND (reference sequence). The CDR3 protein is CASSIGRGAYNEQFF. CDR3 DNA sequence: TGTGCCAGTAGTATTGGTCGGGGGGCCTACAATGAGCAGTTCTTC.

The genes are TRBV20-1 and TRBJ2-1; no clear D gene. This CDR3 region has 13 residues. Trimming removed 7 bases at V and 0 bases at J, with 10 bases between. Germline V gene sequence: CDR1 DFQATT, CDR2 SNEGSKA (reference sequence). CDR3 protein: CSVGGSSYNEQFF. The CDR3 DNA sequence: TGCAGTGTCGGTGGAAGCTCCTACAATGAGCAGTTCTTC.

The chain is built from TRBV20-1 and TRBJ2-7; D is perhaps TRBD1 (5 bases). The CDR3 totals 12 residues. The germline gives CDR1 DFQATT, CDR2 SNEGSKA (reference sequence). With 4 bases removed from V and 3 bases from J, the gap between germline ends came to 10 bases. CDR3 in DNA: TGCAGTGCTACGGCAGGGAACTACGAGCAGTACTTC. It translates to CSATAGNYEQYF.

CDR3 in amino acids: CASSVGTAPSTDTQYF. Written as DNA, the CDR3 is TGTGCCAGCAGCGTAGGAACAGCCCCTAGCACAGATACGCAGTATTTT. V usage is TRBV9 and J usage is TRBJ2-3; D is ambiguous. V was cut by 0 bases and J by 0 bases, with 11 bases left in between. Germline V gives CDR1 SGDLS, CDR2 YYNGEE. The CDR3 has 16 amino acids.

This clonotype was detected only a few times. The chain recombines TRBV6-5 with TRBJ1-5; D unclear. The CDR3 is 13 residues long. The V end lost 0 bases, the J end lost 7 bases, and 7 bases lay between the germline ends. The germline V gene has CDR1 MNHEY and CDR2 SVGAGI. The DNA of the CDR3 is TGTGCCAGCAGTTACTCGGTCGGCCAGCCCCAGCATTTT. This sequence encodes CASSYSVGQPQHF.

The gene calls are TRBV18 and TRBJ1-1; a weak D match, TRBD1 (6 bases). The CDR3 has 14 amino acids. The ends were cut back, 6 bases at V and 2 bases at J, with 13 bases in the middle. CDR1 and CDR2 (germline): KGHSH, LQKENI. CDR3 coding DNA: TGTGCCAGCTCCAAGGGGGAGGGAAACACTGAAGCTTTCTTT. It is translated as CASSKGEGNTEAFF.

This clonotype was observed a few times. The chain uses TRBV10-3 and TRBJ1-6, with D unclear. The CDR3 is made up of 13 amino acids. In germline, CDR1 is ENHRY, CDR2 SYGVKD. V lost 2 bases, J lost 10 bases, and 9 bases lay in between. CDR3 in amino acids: CAISEEGGSPLHF. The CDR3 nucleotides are TGTGCCATCAGTGAGGAGGGTGGCTCACCCCTCCACTTT.

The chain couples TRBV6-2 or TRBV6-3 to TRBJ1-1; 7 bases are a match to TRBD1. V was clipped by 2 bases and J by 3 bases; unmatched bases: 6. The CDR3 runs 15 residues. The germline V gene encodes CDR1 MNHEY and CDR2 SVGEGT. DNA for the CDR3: TGTGCCAGCAGTTACGGGGACAGAGGGGACACTGAAGCTTTCTTT. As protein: CASSYGDRGDTEAFF.

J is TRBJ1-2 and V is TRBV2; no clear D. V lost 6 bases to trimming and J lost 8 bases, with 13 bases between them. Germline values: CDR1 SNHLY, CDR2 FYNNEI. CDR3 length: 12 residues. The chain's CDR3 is CASSFTERGYTF. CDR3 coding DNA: TGTGCCAGCAGCTTCACAGAGCGCGGCTACACCTTC.

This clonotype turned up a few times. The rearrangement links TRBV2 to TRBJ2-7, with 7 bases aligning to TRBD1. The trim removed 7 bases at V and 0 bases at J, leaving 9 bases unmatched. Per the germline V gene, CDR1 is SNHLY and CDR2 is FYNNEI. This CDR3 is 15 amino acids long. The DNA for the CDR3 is TGTGCCAGCACCGAAGGGGGCCGGATCTCCTACGAGCAGTACTTC. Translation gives CASTEGGRISYEQYF.

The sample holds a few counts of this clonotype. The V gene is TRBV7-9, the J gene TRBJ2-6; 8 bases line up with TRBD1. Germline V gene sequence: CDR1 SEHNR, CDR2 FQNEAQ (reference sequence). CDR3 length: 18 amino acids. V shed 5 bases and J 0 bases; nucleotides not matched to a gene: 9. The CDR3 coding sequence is TGTGCCAGCAGCGCCCCCAGGACAGGGCACTCTGGGGCCAACGTCCTGACTTTC. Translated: CASSAPRTGHSGANVLTF. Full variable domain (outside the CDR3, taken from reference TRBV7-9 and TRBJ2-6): DTGVSQNPRHKITKRGQNVTFRCDPISEHNRLYWYRQTLGQGPEFLTYFQNEAQLEKSRLLSDRFSAERPKGSFSTLEIQRTEQGDSAMYLCASSAPRTGHSGANVLTFGAGSRLTVL.

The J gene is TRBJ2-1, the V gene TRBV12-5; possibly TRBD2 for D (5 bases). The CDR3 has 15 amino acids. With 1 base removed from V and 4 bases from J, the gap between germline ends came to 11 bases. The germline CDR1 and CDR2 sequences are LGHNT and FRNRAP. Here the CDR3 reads CASGLAGELYNEQFF. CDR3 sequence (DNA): TGTGCTAGTGGTTTGGCCGGGGAGCTGTACAATGAGCAGTTCTTC.